This T cell receptor (beta chain) derives from a study of blood T cell repertoires in COVID-19. Across the whole study: From T cells, B-cell-depleted T cells, or PBMCs came the material, which was cDNA or gDNA.

This table comes from immunoSEQ multiplex PCR, and its TCRdb copy is limited to in-frame clones, with some not included. The sample contains 400,000 to 450,000 clones, about 88% of which appear only once. The CDR3 has 15 amino acids. Germline V gives CDR1 SGDLS, CDR2 YYNGEE. V was clipped by 0 bases and J by 7 bases, with 11 bases between them. The TCR was taken from a middle-aged woman with COVID-19, enrolled during active disease. The sample comprised peripheral blood. This chain uses TRBV9 with TRBJ1-6; D not certain. The CDR3 bases are TGTGCCAGCAGCGTAGAGCCAGGAGGAAATTCACCCCTCCACTTT. Its protein product is CASSVEPGGNSPLHF.